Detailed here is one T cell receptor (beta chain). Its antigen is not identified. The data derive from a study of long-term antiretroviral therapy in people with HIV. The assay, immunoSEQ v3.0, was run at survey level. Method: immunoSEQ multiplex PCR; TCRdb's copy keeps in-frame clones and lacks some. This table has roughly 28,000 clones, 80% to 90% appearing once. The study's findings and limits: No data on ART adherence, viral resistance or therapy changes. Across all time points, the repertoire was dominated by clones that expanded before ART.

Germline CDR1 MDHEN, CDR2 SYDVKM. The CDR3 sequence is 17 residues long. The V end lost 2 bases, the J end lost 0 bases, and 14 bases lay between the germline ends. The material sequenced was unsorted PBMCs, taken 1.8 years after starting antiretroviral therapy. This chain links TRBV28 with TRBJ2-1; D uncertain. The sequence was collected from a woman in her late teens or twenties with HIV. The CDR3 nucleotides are TGTGCCAGCAGTTTAGTTACGGGTCTCCTCTCCTACAATGAGCAGTTCTTC. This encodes CASSLVTGLLSYNEQFF.